This T cell receptor (beta chain) stems from a study of T-cell memory formation after mild COVID-19. In the study overall: The two donors had largely donor-specific TCR clusters.

TCRdb reprocessed the 5' RACE reads with MiXCR, giving one entry per CDR3 protein. The profile shows around 410,000 distinct CDR3 sequences, around 22% of them singletons. Germline V gene lookup returns CDR1 SGHDN and CDR2 FVKESK. Trimming removed 4 bases from V and 3 bases from J, with 12 bases in between. The CDR3 extends over 15 amino acids. The study, taken as a whole, reports: Mostly located in CM and EM were contracting CD4+ clones, with contracting CD8+ clones located in EMRA.

Regarding this clonotype: What it recognizes is unknown.

This TCR came from an adult woman who had mild COVID-19 (a few samples of this study predate the infection). Cell type and time point are not known. The V gene is TRBV14, the J gene TRBJ1-4; tentative D call: TRBD1 (6 bases). Material for sequencing was PBMCs or a T cell subset sorted from them (not recorded which). CDR3 in amino acids: CASSPAGAPNEKLFF. CDR3 nucleotide sequence: TGTGCCAGCAGCCCCGCGGGGGCTCCTAATGAAAAACTGTTTTTT.